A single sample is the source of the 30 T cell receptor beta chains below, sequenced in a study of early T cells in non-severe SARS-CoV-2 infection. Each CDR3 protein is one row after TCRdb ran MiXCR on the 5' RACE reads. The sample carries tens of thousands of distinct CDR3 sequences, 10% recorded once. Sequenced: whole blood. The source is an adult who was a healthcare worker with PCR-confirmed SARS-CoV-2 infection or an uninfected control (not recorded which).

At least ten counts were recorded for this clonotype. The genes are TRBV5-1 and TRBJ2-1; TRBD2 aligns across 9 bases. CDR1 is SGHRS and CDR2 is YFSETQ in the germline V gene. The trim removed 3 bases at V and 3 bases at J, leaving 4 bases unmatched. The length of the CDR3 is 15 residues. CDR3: CASSSQLAGYNEQFF. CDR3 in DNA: TGCGCCAGCAGCTCTCAACTAGCGGGCTACAATGAGCAGTTCTTC.

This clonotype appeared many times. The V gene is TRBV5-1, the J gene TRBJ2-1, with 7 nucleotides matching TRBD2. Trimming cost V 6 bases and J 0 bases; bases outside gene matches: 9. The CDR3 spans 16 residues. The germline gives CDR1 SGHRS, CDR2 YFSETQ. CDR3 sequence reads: CASMDRSGDSYNEQFF. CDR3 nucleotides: TGCGCCAGCATGGACCGAAGCGGGGACTCCTACAATGAGCAGTTCTTC. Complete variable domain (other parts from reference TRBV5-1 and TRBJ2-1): KAGVTQTPRYLIKTRGQQVTLSCSPISGHRSVSWYQQTPGQGLQFLFEYFSETQRNKGNFPGRFSGRQFSNSRSEMNVSTLELGDSALYLCASMDRSGDSYNEQFFGPGTRLTVL.

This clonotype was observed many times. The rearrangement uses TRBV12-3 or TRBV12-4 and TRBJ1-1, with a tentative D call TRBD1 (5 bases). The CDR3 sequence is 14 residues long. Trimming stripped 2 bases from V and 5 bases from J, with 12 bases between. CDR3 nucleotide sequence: TGTGCCAGCAGTTTACGAGGGGCCGCTACTGAAGCTTTCTTT. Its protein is CASSLRGAATEAFF.

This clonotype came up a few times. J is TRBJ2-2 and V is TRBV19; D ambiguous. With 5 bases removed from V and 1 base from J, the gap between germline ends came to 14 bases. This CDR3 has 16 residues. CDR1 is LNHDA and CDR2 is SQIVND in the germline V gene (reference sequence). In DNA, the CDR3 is TGTGCCAGTAGTCTGAGCGCACCGCAGAACACCGGGGAGCTGTTTTTT. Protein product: CASSLSAPQNTGELFF.

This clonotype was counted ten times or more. The CDR3 here is CSVEAGTVNTEAFF. CDR3 in DNA: TGCAGCGTTGAAGCTGGGACAGTGAACACTGAAGCTTTCTTT. V is TRBV29-1 and J is TRBJ1-1, with 7 bases lining up with TRBD1. Trimming took 1 base from V and 0 from J; bases not matched to a gene: 2. The CDR3 contains 14 residues. The germline CDR1 and CDR2 sequences are SQVTM and ANQGSEA.

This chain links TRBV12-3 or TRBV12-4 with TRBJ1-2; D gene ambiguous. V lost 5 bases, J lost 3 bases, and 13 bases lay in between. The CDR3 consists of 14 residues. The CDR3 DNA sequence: TGTGCCAGCAGTAGATTCCGGGAGTACTATGGCTACACCTTC. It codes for CASSRFREYYGYTF.

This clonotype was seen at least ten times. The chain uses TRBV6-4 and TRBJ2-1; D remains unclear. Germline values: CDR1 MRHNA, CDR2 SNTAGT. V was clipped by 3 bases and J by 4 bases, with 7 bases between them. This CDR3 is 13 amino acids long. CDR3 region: CASSENSYNEQFF. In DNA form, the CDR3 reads TGTGCCAGCAGTGAGAACTCTTACAATGAGCAGTTCTTC.

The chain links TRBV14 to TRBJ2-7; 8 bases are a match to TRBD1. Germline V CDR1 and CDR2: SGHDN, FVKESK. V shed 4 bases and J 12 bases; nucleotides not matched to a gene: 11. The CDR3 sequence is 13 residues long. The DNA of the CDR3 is TGTGCCAGCAGCCGAGGGACAGGCGAGCCACCGTACTTC. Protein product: CASSRGTGEPPYF. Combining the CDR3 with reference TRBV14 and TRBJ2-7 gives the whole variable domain EAGVTQFPSHSVIEKGQTVTLRCDPISGHDNLYWYRRVMGKEIKFLLHFVKESKQDESGMPNNRFLAERTGGTYSTLKVQPAELEDSGVYFCASSRGTGEPPYFGPGTRLTVT.

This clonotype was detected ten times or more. DNA of the CDR3: TGTGCCAGCAGTGATCGGCAGGCTACCTTGGCCCTCCACTTT. Amino acids: CASSDRQATLALHF. The rearrangement links TRBV6-1 to TRBJ1-6; D is ambiguous. Germline V gene sequence: CDR1 MNHNS, CDR2 SASEGT. This CDR3 region has 14 residues. V was clipped by 3 bases and J by 14 bases, with 17 bases between them.

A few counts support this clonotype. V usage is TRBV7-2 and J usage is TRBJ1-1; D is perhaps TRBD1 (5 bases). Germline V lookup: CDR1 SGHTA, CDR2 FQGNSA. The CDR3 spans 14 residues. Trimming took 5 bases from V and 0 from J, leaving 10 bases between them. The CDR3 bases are TGTGCCAGCAGCCAGGGACCCATGAACACTGAAGCTTTCTTT. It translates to CASSQGPMNTEAFF.

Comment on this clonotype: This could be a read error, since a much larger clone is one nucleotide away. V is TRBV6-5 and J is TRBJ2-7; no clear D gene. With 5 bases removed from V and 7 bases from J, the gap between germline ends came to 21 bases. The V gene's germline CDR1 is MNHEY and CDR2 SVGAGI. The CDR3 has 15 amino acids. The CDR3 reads CASSNQATGYVEQYF. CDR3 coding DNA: TGTGCCAGCAGTAATCAGGCCACCGGGTATGTGGAGCAGTACTTC.

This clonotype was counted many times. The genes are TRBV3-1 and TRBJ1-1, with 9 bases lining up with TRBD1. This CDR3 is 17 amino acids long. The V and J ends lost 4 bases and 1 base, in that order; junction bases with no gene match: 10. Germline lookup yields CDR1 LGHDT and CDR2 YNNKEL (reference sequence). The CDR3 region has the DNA TGTGCCAGCAGCCTCTCCCCCGGACAGGGGACGAACACTGAAGCTTTCTTT. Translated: CASSLSPGQGTNTEAFF.

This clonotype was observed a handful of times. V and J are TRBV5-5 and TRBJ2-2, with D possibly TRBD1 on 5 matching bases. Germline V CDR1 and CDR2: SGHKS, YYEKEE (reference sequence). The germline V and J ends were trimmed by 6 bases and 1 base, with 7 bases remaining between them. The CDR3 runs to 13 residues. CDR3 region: CASKTENTGELFF. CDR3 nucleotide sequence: TGTGCCAGCAAGACAGAGAACACCGGGGAGCTGTTTTTT.

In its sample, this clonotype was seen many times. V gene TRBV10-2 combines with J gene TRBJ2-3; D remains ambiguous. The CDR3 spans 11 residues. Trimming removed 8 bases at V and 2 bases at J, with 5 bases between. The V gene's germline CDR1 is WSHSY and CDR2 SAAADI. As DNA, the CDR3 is TGCGCCAGCCGAGACACAGATACGCAGTATTTT. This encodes CASRDTDTQYF.

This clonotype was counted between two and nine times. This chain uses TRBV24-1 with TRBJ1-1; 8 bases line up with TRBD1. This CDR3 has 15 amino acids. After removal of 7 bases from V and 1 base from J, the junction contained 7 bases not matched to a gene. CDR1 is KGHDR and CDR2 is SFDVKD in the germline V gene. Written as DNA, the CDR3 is TGTGCCACCAGAGTTGGACAGGGAAGGAACACTGAAGCTTTCTTT. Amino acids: CATRVGQGRNTEAFF.

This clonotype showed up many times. CDR3 bases: TGTGCCAGCAGTATGGGGATCCCCGGGGAGCTGTTTTTT. It translates to CASSMGIPGELFF. The V and J genes are TRBV25-1 and TRBJ2-2; D uncertain. Per germline, CDR1 MGHDK and CDR2 SYGVNS. CDR3 length: 13 amino acids. V shed 5 bases and J shed 6 bases, with 10 bases lying between them.

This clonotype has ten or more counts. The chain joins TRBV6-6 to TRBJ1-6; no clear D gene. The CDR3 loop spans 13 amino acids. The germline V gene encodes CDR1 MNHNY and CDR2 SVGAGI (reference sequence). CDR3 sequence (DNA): TGTGGGACCCTTAGCTCCTATAATTCACCCCTCCACTTT. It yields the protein CGTLSSYNSPLHF.

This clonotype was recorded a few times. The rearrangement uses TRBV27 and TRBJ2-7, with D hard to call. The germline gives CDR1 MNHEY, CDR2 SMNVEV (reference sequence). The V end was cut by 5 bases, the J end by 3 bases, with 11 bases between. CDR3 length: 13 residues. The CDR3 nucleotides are TGTGCCAGCAGTCCAGGAGCCAGCTACGAGCAGTACTTC. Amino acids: CASSPGASYEQYF.

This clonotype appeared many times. The CDR3, as DNA: TGTGCCAGCAGCGAGCTAGCGGGGGGGCCGGAGACCCAGTACTTC. It yields the protein CASSELAGGPETQYF. The chain uses TRBV3-1 and TRBJ2-5, with TRBD2 matching 12 bases. CDR1 is LGHDT and CDR2 is YNNKEL in the germline V gene (reference sequence). Trimming cost V 5 bases and J 5 bases; bases outside gene matches: 6. The CDR3 extends over 15 amino acids.

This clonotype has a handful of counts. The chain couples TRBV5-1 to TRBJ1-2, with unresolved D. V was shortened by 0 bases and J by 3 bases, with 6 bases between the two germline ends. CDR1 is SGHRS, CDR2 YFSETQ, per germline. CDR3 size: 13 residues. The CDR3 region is CASSLGQDYGYTF. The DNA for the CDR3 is TGCGCCAGCAGCTTGGGGCAGGACTATGGCTACACCTTC.

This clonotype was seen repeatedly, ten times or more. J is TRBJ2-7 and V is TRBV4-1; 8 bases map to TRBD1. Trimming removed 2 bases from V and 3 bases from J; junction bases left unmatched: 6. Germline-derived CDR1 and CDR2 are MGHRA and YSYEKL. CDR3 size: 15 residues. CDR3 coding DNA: TGCGCCAGCAGCCAACCGCGGACAGGGAACTACGAGCAGTACTTC. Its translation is CASSQPRTGNYEQYF.

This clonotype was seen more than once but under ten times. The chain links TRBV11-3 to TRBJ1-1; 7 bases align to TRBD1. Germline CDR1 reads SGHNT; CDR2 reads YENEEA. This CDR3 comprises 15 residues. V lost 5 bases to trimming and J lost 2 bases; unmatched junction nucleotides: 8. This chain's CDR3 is CASSRGPGTNTEAFF. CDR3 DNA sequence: TGTGCCAGCAGCAGGGGGCCGGGCACTAACACTGAAGCTTTCTTT.

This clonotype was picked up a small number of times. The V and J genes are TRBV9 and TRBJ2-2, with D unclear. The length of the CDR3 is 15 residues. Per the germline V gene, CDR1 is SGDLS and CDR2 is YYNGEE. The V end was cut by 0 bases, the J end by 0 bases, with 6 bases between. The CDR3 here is CASSVVGTNTGELFF. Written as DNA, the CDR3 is TGTGCCAGCAGCGTAGTTGGTACGAACACCGGGGAGCTGTTTTTT.

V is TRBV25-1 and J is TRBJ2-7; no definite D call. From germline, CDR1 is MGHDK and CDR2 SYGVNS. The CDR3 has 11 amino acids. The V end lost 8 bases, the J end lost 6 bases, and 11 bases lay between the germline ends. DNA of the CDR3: TGTGCCAGCGGCCTCACTTTCGAGCAGTACTTC. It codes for CASGLTFEQYF.

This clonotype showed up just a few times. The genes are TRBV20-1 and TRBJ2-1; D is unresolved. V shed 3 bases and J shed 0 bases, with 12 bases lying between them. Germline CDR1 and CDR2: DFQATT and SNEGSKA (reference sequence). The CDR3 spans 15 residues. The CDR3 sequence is CSASLPASSYNEQFF. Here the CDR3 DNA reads TGCAGTGCTAGTCTCCCGGCAAGCTCCTACAATGAGCAGTTCTTC.

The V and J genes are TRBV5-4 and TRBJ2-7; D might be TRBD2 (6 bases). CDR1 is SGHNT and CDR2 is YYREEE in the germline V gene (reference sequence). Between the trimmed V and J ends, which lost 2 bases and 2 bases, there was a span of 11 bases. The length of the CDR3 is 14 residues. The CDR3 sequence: CASSFQGLAYEQYF. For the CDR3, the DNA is TGTGCCAGCAGCTTCCAGGGACTGGCCTACGAGCAGTACTTC.

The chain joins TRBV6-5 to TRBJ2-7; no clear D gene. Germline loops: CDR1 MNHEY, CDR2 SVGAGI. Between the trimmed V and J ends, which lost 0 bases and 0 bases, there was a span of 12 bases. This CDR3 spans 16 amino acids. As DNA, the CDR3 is TGTGCCAGCAGTTACTCGAAGCTCGGGTTCTCCTACGAGCAGTACTTC. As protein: CASSYSKLGFSYEQYF.

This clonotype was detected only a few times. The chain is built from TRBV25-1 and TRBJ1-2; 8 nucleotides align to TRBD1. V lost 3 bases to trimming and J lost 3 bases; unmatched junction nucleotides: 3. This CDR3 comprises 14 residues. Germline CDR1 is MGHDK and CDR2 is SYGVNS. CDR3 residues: CASSDGTGYYGYTF. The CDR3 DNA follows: TGTGCCAGCAGTGACGGGACAGGATACTATGGCTACACCTTC.

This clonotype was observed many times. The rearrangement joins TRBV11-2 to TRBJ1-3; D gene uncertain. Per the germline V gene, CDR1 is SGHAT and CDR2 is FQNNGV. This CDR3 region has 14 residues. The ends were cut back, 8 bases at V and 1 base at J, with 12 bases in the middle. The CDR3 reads CASPRSRSGNTIYF. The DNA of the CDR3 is TGTGCCAGCCCCCGAAGTCGATCTGGAAACACCATATATTTT.

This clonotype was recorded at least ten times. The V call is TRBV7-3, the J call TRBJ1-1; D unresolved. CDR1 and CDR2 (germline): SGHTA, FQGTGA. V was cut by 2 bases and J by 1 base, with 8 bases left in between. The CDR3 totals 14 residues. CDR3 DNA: TGTGCCAGCAGCTTAGGGCACGCGAACACTGAAGCTTTCTTT. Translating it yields CASSLGHANTEAFF. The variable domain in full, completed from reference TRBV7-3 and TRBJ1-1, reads GAGVSQTPSNKVTEKGKYVELRCDPISGHTALYWYRQSLGQGPEFLIYFQGTGAADDSGLPNDRFFAVRPEGSVSTLKIQRTERGDSAVYLCASSLGHANTEAFFGQGTRLTVV.